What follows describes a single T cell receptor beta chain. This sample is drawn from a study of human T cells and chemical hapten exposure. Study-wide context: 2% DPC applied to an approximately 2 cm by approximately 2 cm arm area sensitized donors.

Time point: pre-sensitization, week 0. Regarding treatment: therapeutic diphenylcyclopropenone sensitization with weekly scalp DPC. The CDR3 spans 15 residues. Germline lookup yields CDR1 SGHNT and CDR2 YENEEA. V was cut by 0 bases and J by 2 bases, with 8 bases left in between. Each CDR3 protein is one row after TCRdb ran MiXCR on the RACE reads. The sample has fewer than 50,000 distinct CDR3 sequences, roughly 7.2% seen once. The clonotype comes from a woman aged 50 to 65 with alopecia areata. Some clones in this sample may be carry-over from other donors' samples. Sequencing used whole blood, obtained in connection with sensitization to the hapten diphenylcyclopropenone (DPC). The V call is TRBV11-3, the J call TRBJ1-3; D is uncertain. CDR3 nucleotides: TGTGCCAGCAGCTTAGATGAGATTCCTGGAAACACCATATATTTT. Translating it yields CASSLDEIPGNTIYF.